This passage covers 12 T cell receptor beta chains from one sample sequenced in a study of regulatory T cells in long-lasting Graves disease. Sequencing libraries for TCR beta were prepared with iRepertoire HTBI primers and Arm-PCR of CDR3 regions. Each CDR3 protein is one row after TCRdb ran MiXCR on the multiplex PCR reads. The sample carries about 470,000 distinct CDR3 sequences, 15% recorded once. The time point denotes: newly diagnosed GD, antithyroid drugs for less than 3 months. RNA from PBMCs was the source of the TCR library. These data were also reused for a study on T cells in Graves' hyperthyroidism and ophthalmopathy.

The material was peripheral blood mononuclear cells (PBMCs), obtained at new diagnosis, from a patient treated with antithyroid drugs. The receptors originated from a woman aged 25 to 39 with Graves disease.

V usage is TRBV19 and J usage is TRBJ2-1, with D unresolved. V was cut by 5 bases and J by 6 bases, with 14 bases left in between. This CDR3 region has 14 residues. CDR1 LNHDA and CDR2 SQIVND come from the germline V gene (reference sequence). CDR3 residues: CASSPGPAPNEQFF. For the CDR3, the DNA is TGTGCCAGTAGTCCAGGACCAGCACCCAATGAGCAGTTCTTC.

Of note for this clonotype: A read error may explain this, as a much larger clone is one base away. V and J are TRBV20-1 and TRBJ1-1; 7 nucleotides match TRBD1. This CDR3 contains 14 residues. V was pared by 6 bases and J by 3 bases, with 10 bases of the junction left unmatched. Per germline, CDR1 DFQATT and CDR2 SNEGSKA (reference sequence). CDR3 coding DNA: TGCAGTGCGAGGAGGATAGGGGGCCACACTGAAGCTTTCTTT. Translated, it gives CSARRIGGHTEAFF.

This clonotype occurred many times. V usage is TRBV5-1 and J usage is TRBJ2-3, with D tentatively TRBD2 (6 bases). Trimming took off 4 bases at V and 5 bases at J, with 11 bases between the two ends. The CDR3 is made up of 13 amino acids. CDR1 is SGHRS, CDR2 YFSETQ, per germline. CDR3 DNA sequence: TGCGCCAGCAGCCTCCCGGGACTAGATACGCAGTATTTT. This gives the protein CASSLPGLDTQYF.

This clonotype was found many times. The rearrangement links TRBV24-1 to TRBJ2-5; the D is unclear. CDR3 length: 14 amino acids. Germline values: CDR1 KGHDR, CDR2 SFDVKD. V gave up 4 bases and J gave up 5 bases, with 13 bases separating them. This chain's CDR3 is CATSDPLIRETQYF. In nucleotides, the CDR3 is TGTGCCACCAGTGACCCCTTGATTAGGGAGACCCAGTACTTC.

This clonotype was observed at least ten times. J is TRBJ1-1 and V is TRBV15; D possibly corresponds to TRBD1 (6 bases). V shed 0 bases and J shed 7 bases, with 9 bases lying between them. CDR1 and CDR2 from the germline V gene are LNHNV and YYDKDF (reference sequence). The CDR3 runs to 13 residues. As DNA, the CDR3 is TGTGCCACCAGCAGAGACAGGGGCCTTGAAGCTTTCTTT. Protein sequence: CATSRDRGLEAFF.

The chain links TRBV10-2 to TRBJ2-7; D is ambiguous. The CDR3 has 15 residues. Trimming cost V 7 bases and J 0 bases, with 16 bases left between them. Germline assignment: CDR1 WSHSY and CDR2 SAAADI. The CDR3 loop reads CASTGEGSVSYEQYF. The CDR3 DNA follows: TGCGCCAGCACGGGTGAAGGCTCTGTCTCCTACGAGCAGTACTTC.

This clonotype was detected a few times. The chain uses TRBV5-1 and TRBJ2-2, with D possibly being TRBD1 (6 bases). V was shortened by 0 bases and J by 3 bases, with 9 bases between the two germline ends. The CDR3 contains 15 residues. Germline values: CDR1 SGHRS, CDR2 YFSETQ. The DNA for the CDR3 is TGCGCCAGCAGCTTGGGGACAGTCGACACCGGGGAGCTGTTTTTT. Protein product: CASSLGTVDTGELFF.

In DNA, the CDR3 is TGTGCCAGCAGTGAACTGAGTCTACGTAGCGCTGGCTACACCTTC. It translates to CASSELSLRSAGYTF. The genes are TRBV2 and TRBJ1-2, with D uncertain. Germline values: CDR1 SNHLY, CDR2 FYNNEI. The CDR3 has 15 amino acids. The V and J ends lost 2 bases and 7 bases respectively, with 17 bases between them.

This clonotype appeared many times. V gene TRBV9 combines with J gene TRBJ2-5; no firm D call. Germline V lookup: CDR1 SGDLS, CDR2 YYNGEE. The CDR3 has 14 amino acids. Trimming removed 2 bases from V and 2 bases from J, with 10 bases in between. CDR3 region: CASSVGAGQETQYF. In DNA form, the CDR3 reads TGTGCCAGCAGCGTCGGCGCAGGTCAAGAGACCCAGTACTTC.

The V call is TRBV15, the J call TRBJ2-3, with 12 bases aligning to TRBD2. Germline CDR1 is LNHNV and CDR2 is YYDKDF (reference sequence). Trimming cost V 0 bases and J 2 bases; bases outside gene matches: 6. This CDR3 contains 18 residues. The CDR3 is CATSRDTLAGGFTDTQYF. CDR3 DNA sequence: TGTGCCACCAGCAGAGATACCCTAGCGGGAGGGTTCACAGATACGCAGTATTTT.

This clonotype was seen many times. V is TRBV13 and J is TRBJ2-2; possible D gene TRBD2, 5 bases. Trimming removed 2 bases at V and 2 bases at J, with 12 bases between. CDR1 is PRHDT, CDR2 FYEKMQ, per germline (reference sequence). The CDR3 totals 16 residues. CDR3 nucleotide sequence: TGTGCCAGCAGCTTAATGGGAGCGACAAACACCGGGGAGCTGTTTTTT. Its translation: CASSLMGATNTGELFF.

Only a few counts were recorded for this clonotype. The chain has TRBV19 and TRBJ1-3; D is unresolved. The CDR3 length is 12 residues. Germline-derived CDR1 and CDR2 are LNHDA and SQIVND (reference sequence). The germline V and J ends were trimmed by 3 bases and 3 bases, with 3 bases remaining between them. CDR3: CASSIIGNTIYF. The CDR3 DNA follows: TGTGCCAGTAGTATTATTGGAAACACCATATATTTT.